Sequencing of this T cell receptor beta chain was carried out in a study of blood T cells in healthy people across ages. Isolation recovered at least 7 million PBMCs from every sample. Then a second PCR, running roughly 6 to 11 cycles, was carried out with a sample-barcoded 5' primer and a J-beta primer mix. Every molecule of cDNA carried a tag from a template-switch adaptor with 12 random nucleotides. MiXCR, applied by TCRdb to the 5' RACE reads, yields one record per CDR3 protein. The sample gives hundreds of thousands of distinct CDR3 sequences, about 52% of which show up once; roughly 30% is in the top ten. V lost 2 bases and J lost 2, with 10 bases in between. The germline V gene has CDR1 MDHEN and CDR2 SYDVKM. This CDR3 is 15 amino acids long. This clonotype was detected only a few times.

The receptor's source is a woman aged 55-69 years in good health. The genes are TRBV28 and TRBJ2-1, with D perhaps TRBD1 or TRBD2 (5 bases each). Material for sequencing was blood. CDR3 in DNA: TGTGCCAGCAGTTTAGGGGGACCGGCCTACAATGAGCAGTTCTTC. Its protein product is CASSLGGPAYNEQFF.